Presented here are 16 T cell receptor beta chains from one specimen sequenced in a study of blood T cells in healthy people across ages. PCR was performed a second time for roughly 7 to 11 cycles using a sample-barcoded 5' primer and a J-beta primer mix. TCRdb reanalysed the 5' RACE reads using MiXCR and keeps one entry per CDR3 protein. The sample carries 1.5 million to 2 million distinct CDR3 sequences, 28% recorded once. The source material was blood. These receptors were collected from a woman in her thirties in good health.

The chain links TRBV6-4 to TRBJ2-3; 9 positions match TRBD1. Looked up from germline, CDR1 is MRHNA and CDR2 is SNTAGT. The CDR3 totals 16 residues. V lost 5 bases, J lost 6 bases, and 12 bases stayed unmatched. This chain's CDR3 is CASSPGTGSHVDTQYF. DNA of the CDR3: TGTGCCAGCAGTCCCGGGACAGGGTCGCACGTCGATACGCAGTATTTT.

J is TRBJ2-3 and V is TRBV10-2; D gene unclear. CDR3 length: 14 residues. CDR1 WSHSY and CDR2 SAAADI come from the germline V gene. V shed 6 bases and J shed 4 bases, with 14 bases lying between them. CDR3 residues: CASRESYGADTQYF. The DNA for the CDR3 is TGCGCCAGCAGGGAATCGTACGGCGCAGATACGCAGTATTTT.

This clonotype was detected only a few times. A read error may be the cause here, since a much bigger clone is one base away. The chain combines TRBV6-4 with TRBJ2-5, with 9 positions matching TRBD2. Germline values: CDR1 MRHNA, CDR2 SNTAGT. Losses at the gene ends were 3 bases for V and 11 bases for J; bases not matched to a gene: 13. The CDR3 spans 15 residues. The CDR3 is CASSEVPLAGYEQYF. The CDR3 DNA reads TGTGCCAGCAGTGAAGTACCACTAGCGGGCTATGAGCAGTACTTC.

This clonotype was observed a few times. A clone one base away is much larger, so this may be a read error. The CDR3: CASSQAWAKSIQYF. The CDR3 DNA reads as TGTGCCAGCAGCCAAGCCTGGGCCAAAAGCATTCAGTACTTC. The V gene is TRBV14, the J gene TRBJ2-4; D remains unclear. Germline V gene lookup returns CDR1 SGHDN and CDR2 FVKESK. The CDR3 extends over 14 amino acids.

This clonotype was found a few times. The V and J genes are TRBV29-1 and TRBJ1-3, with 11 bases fitting TRBD1. V shed 6 bases and J 4 bases; nucleotides not matched to a gene: 8. The germline V gene encodes CDR1 SQVTM and CDR2 ANQGSEA. This CDR3 is 15 amino acids long. CDR3 in amino acids: CSVGQGDETGNTIYF. In DNA form, the CDR3 reads TGCAGCGTGGGACAGGGGGACGAAACAGGAAACACCATATATTTT.

This clonotype has at least ten counts. The chain carries TRBV30 and TRBJ2-4; 13 bases are shared with TRBD2. J was trimmed by 1 base and V by 4 bases; bases with no gene match: 4. Germline V gene data show CDR1 as GTSNPN and CDR2 as SVGIG (reference sequence). The CDR3 runs 16 residues. DNA for the CDR3: TGTGCCTGGATTCCGACTAGCGGGGGGGCCAAAAACATTCAGTACTTC. This encodes CAWIPTSGGAKNIQYF.

CDR3 DNA sequence: TGTGCCAGCCGGGGCAAGACTAGCGGGAGGGGCTCCTACAATGAGCAGTTCTTC. Protein sequence: CASRGKTSGRGSYNEQFF. The chain links TRBV14 to TRBJ2-1, with 14 bases aligning to TRBD2. With 8 bases clipped from V and 0 bases from J, the junction kept 9 bases outside the gene matches. CDR3 length: 18 amino acids. Germline CDR1 is SGHDN and CDR2 is FVKESK.

In this sample, this clonotype turned up a few times. The CDR3 loop reads CATSRGDRGRTDTQYF. In nucleotides, the CDR3 is TGTGCCACCAGCAGAGGGGACAGGGGAAGAACAGATACGCAGTATTTT. The J gene is TRBJ2-3, the V gene TRBV15; 10 bases align to TRBD1. Germline CDR1 is LNHNV and CDR2 is YYDKDF (reference sequence). Losses at the gene ends were 1 base for V and 3 bases for J; bases not matched to a gene: 4. This CDR3 region has 16 residues. Combining the CDR3 with reference TRBV15 and TRBJ2-3 gives the whole variable domain DAMVIQNPRYQVTQFGKPVTLSCSQTLNHNVMYWYQQKSSQAPKLLFHYYDKDFNNEADTPDNFQSRRPNTSFCFLDIRSPGLGDTAMYLCATSRGDRGRTDTQYFGPGTRLTVL.

This chain joins TRBV20-1 and TRBJ2-1; TRBD2 matches 11 bases. The CDR3 consists of 16 residues. Germline lookup yields CDR1 DFQATT and CDR2 SNEGSKA (reference sequence). The V gene end was trimmed by 0 bases and the J gene end by 6 bases; junction bases not matched to a gene: 7. The CDR3 DNA reads as TGCAGTGCTAGAGAGGCACTAGCGGGGGTTGGCAATGAGCAGTTCTTC. Translated, it gives CSAREALAGVGNEQFF.

The CDR3 protein is CSVEGGFF. The CDR3 DNA reads TGCAGCGTTGAAGGGGGTTTCTTT. The chain has TRBV29-1 and TRBJ1-1; D uncertain. Germline CDR1 and CDR2: SQVTM and ANQGSEA. This CDR3 region has 8 residues. The ends were cut back, 1 base at V and 13 bases at J, with 4 bases in the middle.

V usage is TRBV4-2 and J usage is TRBJ2-7, with 8 bases identical to TRBD2. This CDR3 spans 15 amino acids. In germline, CDR1 is LGHNA, CDR2 YNFKEQ. With V trimmed by 0 bases and J by 6 bases, 7 bases remained unmatched. CDR3 in DNA: TGTGCCAGCAGCCAAGAAATAGCGGGATATCGCGAGCAGTACTTC. This codes for CASSQEIAGYREQYF.

Concerning this clonotype itself: A clone one base away is much larger, so this may be a read error. The rearrangement uses TRBV7-2 and TRBJ2-5; D is perhaps TRBD1 (5 bases). The germline gives CDR1 SGHTA, CDR2 FQGNSA. This CDR3 is built from 13 residues. Trimming took 5 bases from V and 11 from J, leaving 18 bases between them. The CDR3 sequence: CASSPPTDNEQYF. CDR3 coding DNA: TGTGCCAGCAGCCCACCGACAGACAATGAGCAGTACTTC.

This clonotype came up many times. The chain recombines TRBV20-1 with TRBJ2-1; 10 bases agree with TRBD2. V shed 6 bases, J shed 14 bases, and the junction held 10 bases outside the gene matches. CDR1 is DFQATT, CDR2 SNEGSKA, per germline (reference sequence). CDR3 length equals 12 residues. CDR3 sequence (DNA): TGCAGTGCCCGAGCACTAGCGGGATTGGAGTTCTTC. It codes for CSARALAGLEFF.

The chain joins TRBV4-3 to TRBJ2-2; D is unclear. This CDR3 region has 14 residues. Trimming removed 3 bases at V and 11 bases at J, with 16 bases between. The germline V gene encodes CDR1 LGHNA and CDR2 YSLEER. The CDR3 DNA is TGCGCCAGCAGCCAGGACCGCCTACCCTCAGAGCTGTTTTTT. Translation: CASSQDRLPSELFF.

This clonotype was observed a few times. The chain couples TRBV27 to TRBJ2-1, with D possibly matching TRBD2 (7 bases). Between the trimmed V and J ends, which lost 7 bases and 1 base, there was a span of 17 bases. This CDR3 is 16 amino acids long. The germline CDR1 and CDR2 sequences are MNHEY and SMNVEV (reference sequence). CDR3 protein: CASNGGAVGSYNEQFF. As DNA, the CDR3 is TGTGCCAGCAATGGGGGGGCGGTGGGGTCCTACAATGAGCAGTTCTTC.

On this clonotype: At one end, the junction sequence differs from germline, possibly due to a read error. The rearrangement uses TRBV5-1 and TRBJ2-3; a weak D match, TRBD1 (5 bases). Germline CDR1 and CDR2: SGHRS and YFSETQ. The CDR3 totals 15 residues. CDR3 loop: CASSLDGHLSDTKYF. The CDR3 nucleotides are TGCGCCAGCAGCTTGGACGGACACCTCTCTGATACGAAGTATTTT.